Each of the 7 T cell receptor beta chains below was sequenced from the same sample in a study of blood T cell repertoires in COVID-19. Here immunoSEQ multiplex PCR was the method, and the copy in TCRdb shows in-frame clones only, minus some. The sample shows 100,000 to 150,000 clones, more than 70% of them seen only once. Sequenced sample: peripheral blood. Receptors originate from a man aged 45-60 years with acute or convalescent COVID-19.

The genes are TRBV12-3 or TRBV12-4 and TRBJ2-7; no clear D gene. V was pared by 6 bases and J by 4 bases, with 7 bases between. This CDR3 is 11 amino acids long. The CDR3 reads CASSHTYEQYF. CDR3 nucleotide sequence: TGTGCCAGCAGCCACACATACGAGCAGTACTTC.

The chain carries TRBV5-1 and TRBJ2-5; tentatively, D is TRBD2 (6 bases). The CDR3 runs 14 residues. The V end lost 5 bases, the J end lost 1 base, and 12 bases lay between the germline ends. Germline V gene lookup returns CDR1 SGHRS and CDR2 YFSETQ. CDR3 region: CASRVGLLQETQYF. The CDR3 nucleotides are TGCGCCAGCAGAGTGGGACTCCTCCAAGAGACCCAGTACTTC.

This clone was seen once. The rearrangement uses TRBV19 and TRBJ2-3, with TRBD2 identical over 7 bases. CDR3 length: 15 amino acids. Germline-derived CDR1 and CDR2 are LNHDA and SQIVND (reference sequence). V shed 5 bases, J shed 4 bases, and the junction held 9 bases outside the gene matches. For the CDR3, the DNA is TGTGCCAGTAGTGCTTCGTGGGGGGGGGCAGATACGCAGTATTTT. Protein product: CASSASWGGADTQYF.

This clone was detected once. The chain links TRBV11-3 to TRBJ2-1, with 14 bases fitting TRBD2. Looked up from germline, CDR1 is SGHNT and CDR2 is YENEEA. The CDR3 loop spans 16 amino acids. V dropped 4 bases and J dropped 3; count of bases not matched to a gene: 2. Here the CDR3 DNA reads TGTGCCAGCAGCTCCGGACTAGCGGGGGGCTACAATGAGCAGTTCTTC. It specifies CASSSGLAGGYNEQFF.

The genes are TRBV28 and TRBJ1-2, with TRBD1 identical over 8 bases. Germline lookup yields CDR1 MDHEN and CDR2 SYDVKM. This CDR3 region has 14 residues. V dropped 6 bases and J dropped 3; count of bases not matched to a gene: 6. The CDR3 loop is CASREQTGDYGYTF. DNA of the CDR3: TGTGCCAGCAGAGAACAGACAGGGGACTATGGCTACACCTTC.

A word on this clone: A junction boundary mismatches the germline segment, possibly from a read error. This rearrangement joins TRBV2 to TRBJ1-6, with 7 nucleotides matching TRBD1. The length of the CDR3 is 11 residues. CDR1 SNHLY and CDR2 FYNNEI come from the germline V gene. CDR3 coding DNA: TGTGCCAGCACCGGACAGGTCCGAAGTAACTTT. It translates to CASTGQVRSNF.

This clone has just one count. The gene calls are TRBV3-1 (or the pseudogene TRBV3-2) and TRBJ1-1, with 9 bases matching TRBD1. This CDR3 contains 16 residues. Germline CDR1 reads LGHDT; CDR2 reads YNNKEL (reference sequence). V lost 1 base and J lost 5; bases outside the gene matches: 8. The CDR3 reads CASSQGPLDRGTEAFF. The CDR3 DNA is TGTGCCAGCAGCCAAGGTCCCTTGGACAGGGGAACTGAAGCTTTCTTT.